The present T cell receptor (beta chain) was sequenced within a study of T-cell memory formation after mild COVID-19 (dated by TCRdb to about 2021). At the level of the whole study: Most TCR sequence clusters were specific to one of the two donors. Longitudinal TCRalpha and TCRbeta repertoire sequencing tracked T-cell clones expanding and contracting after mild COVID-19 in a couple of donors. The cohort was made up of two young adult volunteers, one female and one male, who were previously healthy.

For sequencing, an Illumina NovaSeq 6000 was employed. TCRalpha and TCRbeta cDNA libraries were built by 5'RACE with constant-segment primers, adding sample barcodes and unique molecular identifiers. Trizol reagent was used to extract RNA from every sample. Library amplification was performed in two PCR steps, and a second sample barcode and Illumina TruSeq adapters were introduced in the second step. Sequencing of libraries was performed on an Illumina NovaSeq with 2 x 150 bp paired-end reads. Regarding the original processing steps: Demultiplexing of reads and collapsing into UMI-guided consensus sequences were performed with migec v1.2.7. Using mixcr v2.1.11, UMI consensuses were aligned to TRA and TRB V and J templates and then assembled into clonotypes. Clonotypes were classified as expanded or contracted when called significant by both edgeR and NoisET, with noise models trained on biological replicates. For edgeR calls, a false discovery rate-adjusted p below 0.01 and a log2 fold-change threshold of 1 were applied. As an exploratory analysis of dynamics, max-normalized trajectories of the 1000 most abundant clonotypes were examined by PCA with hierarchical clustering. Each responding clone was given a CD4 or CD8 phenotype based on the CD4+ and CD8+ repertoires, which had been sequenced separately. TCRdb reprocessed the public reads (quality trimming at Q25 with fastp, clone calling with MiXCR) and kept in-frame beta chains. Here each entry gathers all rows of one CDR3 protein and keeps the most common genes and DNA. The V and J calls here are based on TCRdb, not the publication. The sample table contains some 300,000 distinct CDR3 sequences; only one count was recorded for approximately 22% of them. The leading ten clones occupy roughly a fifth of the sample.

Ficoll-Paque density gradient centrifugation was the method used to isolate PBMCs. Overall study outcomes, separate from this receptor: Clones contracting from day 15 to 85 had balanced CD4/CD8 phenotypes, while a second wave expanding from day 15 to 37 was biased towards CD4+. Whether the second-wave clones peaking on day 37 were SARS-CoV-2 specific was not confirmed. Contracting CD4+ clones turned up mainly in the CM and EM memory subsets, whereas EMRA was where CD8+ clones were enriched. Some responding clones were found in pre-infection memory, which suggests that pre-existing cross-reactive memory T cells took part in the SARS-CoV-2 response. Only a couple of mild cases were covered by the study, and larger cohorts that include severe cases with pre-infection samples were considered necessary.

About this clonotype itself: The antigen this receptor binds is unknown. No clone much larger than this one lies a single base away; base qualities are absent.

This receptor was taken from a man aged 18 to 29 who had mild COVID-19 (a few samples of this study predate the infection). The sample titles of this study are shuffled in the database, so cell type and time point are left out; the donor was told from shared clones. Material: PBMCs or a T cell subset sorted from them (not recorded which).

The CDR3 reads CSELGTGSYNEQFF. The nucleotide sequence reads TGCAGCGAACTCGGGACAGGGTCCTACAATGAGCAGTTCTTC. The chain is encoded by TRBV29-1 joined to TRBJ2-1; a stretch of 9 junction bases matches TRBD1. Reading from cysteine to phenylalanine, the CDR3 counts 14 amino acids. Of all the DNA, just the CDR3 is kept, 42 bases in frame from base 1. Trimming takes 7 bases off V and 1 base off J; junction bases not matched to a gene: 5. CDR1 is given as SQVTM and CDR2 as ANQGSEA, both from the germline V gene.